The 9 T cell receptor beta chains listed next were all sequenced from one sample in a study of radiation and T cells in renal cell carcinoma. Documented time point: blood 4 weeks post-SBRT, at nephrectomy. The treatment is: 15 Gy SBRT to primary tumor, nephrectomy 4 weeks later. Measured with immunoSEQ multiplex PCR; TCRdb has only the in-frame clones, and not every one. The profile shows roughly 45,000 clones, roughly 82% of them singletons. The sequences come from blood, collected from a patient whose treatment included radiotherapy and nephrectomy. The receptors stem from a woman in her 70s with renal cell carcinoma.

This clone was observed a single time. The genes are TRBV5-1 and TRBJ2-2; D possibly uses TRBD1 or TRBD2 (5 bases each). Per germline, CDR1 SGHRS and CDR2 YFSETQ. The CDR3 has 15 amino acids. V was pared by 4 bases and J by 4 bases, with 14 bases between. The CDR3 DNA reads TGCGCCAGCAGCACCGGGACCATGGGCACCGGGGAGCTGTTTTTT. Its translation: CASSTGTMGTGELFF.

V gene TRBV18 combines with J gene TRBJ2-3; a weak D match, TRBD2 (6 bases). The V gene lost 3 bases and the J gene lost 5 bases, with 18 bases spanning the gap. The V gene's germline CDR1 is KGHSH and CDR2 LQKENI. The CDR3 totals 16 residues. CDR3 protein: CASSPMGGVRGDTQYF. The DNA for the CDR3 is TGTGCCAGCTCACCGATGGGCGGGGTTCGGGGAGATACGCAGTATTTT.

The V call is TRBV11-2, the J call TRBJ1-6; 7 nucleotides agree with TRBD1. CDR1 is SGHAT, CDR2 FQNNGV, per germline. The CDR3 length is 16 residues. The junction had 4 bases not matched to a gene; V was cut back by 1 base and J by 4 bases. DNA of the CDR3: TGTGCCAGCAGCTTAGGTCGGGACAGATATAATTCACCCCTCCACTTT. Its translation is CASSLGRDRYNSPLHF.

The V and J genes are TRBV7-2 and TRBJ1-1; 8 nucleotides agree with TRBD1. V was pared by 2 bases and J by 0 bases, with 2 bases of the junction left unmatched. The CDR3 length is 15 residues. Germline CDR1 and CDR2: SGHTA and FQGNSA. The DNA of the CDR3 is TGTGCCAGCAGCTTACAGGGGGCGGTGAACACTGAAGCTTTCTTT. Protein: CASSLQGAVNTEAFF. Drawing the rest from reference TRBV7-2 and TRBJ1-1, the complete variable domain is GAGVSQSPSNKVTEKGKDVELRCDPISGHTALYWYRQSLGQGLEFLIYFQGNSAPDKSGLPSDRFSAERTGGSVSTLTIQRTQQEDSAVYLCASSLQGAVNTEAFFGQGTRLTVV.

V is TRBV7-2 and J is TRBJ2-5; 9 bases are shared with TRBD2. J was trimmed by 1 base and V by 2 bases; bases with no gene match: 5. Germline CDR1 is SGHTA and CDR2 is FQGNSA. The CDR3 contains 16 residues. The CDR3 spells CASSLSSTSGQETQYF. As DNA, the CDR3 is TGTGCCAGCAGCTTATCCTCGACTAGCGGCCAAGAGACCCAGTACTTC.

The rearrangement links TRBV6-8 to TRBJ1-2; no firm D call. This CDR3 region has 16 residues. Germline-derived CDR1 and CDR2 are MNHGY and SAAAGT. V was clipped by 6 bases and J by 5 bases, with 22 bases between them. Written as DNA, the CDR3 is TGTGCCAGCAGGGACCGGGCCCCGGGTGCTCCATATGGCTACACCTTC. This translates into CASRDRAPGAPYGYTF.

With regard to this clone: Mismatch with germline at one junction end may stem from a read error. The chain recombines TRBV5-4 with TRBJ1-2; the D is unclear. This CDR3 comprises 16 residues. Germline V gene sequence: CDR1 SGHNT, CDR2 YYREEE (reference sequence). The CDR3 DNA follows: TGTGCCAGCAGATTGGGGTCCTCCCCCCCTAACTATGGCTACACCTTC. It specifies CASRLGSSPPNYGYTF.

This clone was seen just once. The chain links TRBV9 to TRBJ2-3, with D possibly matching TRBD2 (5 bases). Germline-derived CDR1 and CDR2 are SGDLS and YYNGEE. The CDR3 consists of 14 residues. Trimming took 3 bases from V and 5 from J, leaving 13 bases between them. In nucleotides, the CDR3 is TGTGCCAGCAGCGAGCCCCCTCGGGGAGATACGCAGTATTTT. This translates into CASSEPPRGDTQYF.

The J gene is TRBJ2-1, the V gene TRBV7-3, with a possible D match to TRBD1 (5 bases). The length of the CDR3 is 13 residues. The germline V gene encodes CDR1 SGHTA and CDR2 FQGTGA. The V end lost 3 bases, the J end lost 9 bases, and 12 bases lay between the germline ends. Here the CDR3 DNA reads TGTGCCAGCAGCTTGGGTTATAGGGGTGAGCAGTTCTTC. Translating gives CASSLGYRGEQFF.